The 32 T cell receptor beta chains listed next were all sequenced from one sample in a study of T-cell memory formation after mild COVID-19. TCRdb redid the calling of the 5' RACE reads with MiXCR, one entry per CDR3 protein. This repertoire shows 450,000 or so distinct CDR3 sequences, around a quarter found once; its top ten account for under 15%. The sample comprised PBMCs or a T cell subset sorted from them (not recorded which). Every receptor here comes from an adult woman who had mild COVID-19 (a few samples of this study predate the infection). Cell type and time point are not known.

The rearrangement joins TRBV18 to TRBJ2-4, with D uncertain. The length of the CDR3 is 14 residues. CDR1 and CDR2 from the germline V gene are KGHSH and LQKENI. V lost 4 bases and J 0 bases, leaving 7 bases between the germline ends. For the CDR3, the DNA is TGTGCCAGCTCACGGATGGAAGCCAAAAACATTCAGTACTTC. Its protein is CASSRMEAKNIQYF.

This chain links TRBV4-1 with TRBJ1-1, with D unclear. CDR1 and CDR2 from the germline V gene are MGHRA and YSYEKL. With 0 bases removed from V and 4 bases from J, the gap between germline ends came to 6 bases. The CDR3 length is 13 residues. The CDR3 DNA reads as TGCGCCAGCAGCCAAGATGCCGCCACTGAAGCTTTCTTT. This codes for CASSQDAATEAFF.

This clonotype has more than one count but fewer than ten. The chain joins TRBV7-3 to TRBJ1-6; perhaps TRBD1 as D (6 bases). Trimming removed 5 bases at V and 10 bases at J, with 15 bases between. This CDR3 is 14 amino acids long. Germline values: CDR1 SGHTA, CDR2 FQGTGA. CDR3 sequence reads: CASSEGGLRSPLHF. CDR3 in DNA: TGTGCCAGCAGCGAGGGGGGCCTAAGATCACCCCTCCACTTT. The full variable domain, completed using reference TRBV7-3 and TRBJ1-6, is GAGVSQTPSNKVTEKGKYVELRCDPISGHTALYWYRQSLGQGPEFLIYFQGTGAADDSGLPNDRFFAVRPEGSVSTLKIQRTERGDSAVYLCASSEGGLRSPLHFGNGTRLTVT.

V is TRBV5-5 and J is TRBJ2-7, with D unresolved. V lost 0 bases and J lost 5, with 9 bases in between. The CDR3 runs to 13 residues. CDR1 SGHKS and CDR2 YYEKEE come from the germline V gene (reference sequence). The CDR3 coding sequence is TGTGCCAGCAGCTTGGCTGGCCGGAACGAGCAGTACTTC. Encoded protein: CASSLAGRNEQYF. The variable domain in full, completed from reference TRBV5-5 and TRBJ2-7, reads DAGVTQSPTHLIKTRGQQVTLRCSPISGHKSVSWYQQVLGQGPQFIFQYYEKEERGRGNFPDRFSARQFPNYSSELNVNALLLGDSALYLCASSLAGRNEQYFGPGTRLTVT.

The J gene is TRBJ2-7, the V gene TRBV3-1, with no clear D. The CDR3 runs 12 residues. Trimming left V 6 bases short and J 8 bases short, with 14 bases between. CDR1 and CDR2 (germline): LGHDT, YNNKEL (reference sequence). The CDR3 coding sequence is TGTGCCAGCAGTCCCATAGACTCCCAGCAGTACTTC. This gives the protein CASSPIDSQQYF.

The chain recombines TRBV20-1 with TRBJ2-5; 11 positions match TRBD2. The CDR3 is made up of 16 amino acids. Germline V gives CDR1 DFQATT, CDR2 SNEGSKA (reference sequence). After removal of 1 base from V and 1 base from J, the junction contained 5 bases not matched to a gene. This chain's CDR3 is CSARGSSGGLQETQYF. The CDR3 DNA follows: TGCAGTGCTAGAGGATCTAGCGGGGGGCTCCAAGAGACCCAGTACTTC.

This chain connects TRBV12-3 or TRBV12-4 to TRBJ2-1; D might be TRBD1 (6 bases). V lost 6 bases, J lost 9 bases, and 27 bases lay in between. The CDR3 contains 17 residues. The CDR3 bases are TGTGCCAGCAGCCCAACAGGGACCCGTGGCCGAATTACTGAGCAGTTCTTC. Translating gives CASSPTGTRGRITEQFF.

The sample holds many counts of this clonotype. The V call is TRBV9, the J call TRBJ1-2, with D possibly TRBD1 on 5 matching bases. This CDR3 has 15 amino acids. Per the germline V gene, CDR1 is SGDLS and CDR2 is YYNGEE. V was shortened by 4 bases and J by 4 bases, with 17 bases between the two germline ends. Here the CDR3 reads CASSPDSASLYGYTF. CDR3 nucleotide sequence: TGTGCCAGCAGCCCCGACAGCGCCTCCCTCTATGGCTACACCTTC.

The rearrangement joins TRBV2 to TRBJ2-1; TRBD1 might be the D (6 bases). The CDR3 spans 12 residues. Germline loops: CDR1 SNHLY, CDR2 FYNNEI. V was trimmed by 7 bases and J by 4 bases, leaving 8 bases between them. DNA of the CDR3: TGTGCCAGCAACAGGGCATACAATGAGCAGTTCTTC. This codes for CASNRAYNEQFF.

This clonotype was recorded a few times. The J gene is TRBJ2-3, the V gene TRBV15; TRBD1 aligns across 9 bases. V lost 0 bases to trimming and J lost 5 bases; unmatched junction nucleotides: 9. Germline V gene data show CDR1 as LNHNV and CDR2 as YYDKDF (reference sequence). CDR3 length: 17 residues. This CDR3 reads CATSRDKGQGILDTQYF. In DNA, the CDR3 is TGTGCCACCAGCAGAGATAAAGGACAGGGGATTCTAGATACGCAGTATTTT.

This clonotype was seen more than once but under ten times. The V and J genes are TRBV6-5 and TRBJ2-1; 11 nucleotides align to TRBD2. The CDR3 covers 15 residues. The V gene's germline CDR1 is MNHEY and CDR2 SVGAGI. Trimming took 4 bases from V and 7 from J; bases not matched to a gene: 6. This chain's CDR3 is CASSFSGGGKNEQFF. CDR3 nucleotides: TGTGCCAGCAGTTTTAGCGGGGGGGGTAAAAATGAGCAGTTCTTC.

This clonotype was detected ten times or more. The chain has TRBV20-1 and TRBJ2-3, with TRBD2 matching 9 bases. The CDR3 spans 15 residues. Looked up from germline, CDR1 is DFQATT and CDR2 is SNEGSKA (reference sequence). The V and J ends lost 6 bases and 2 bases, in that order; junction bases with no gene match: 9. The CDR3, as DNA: TGCAGTGCCCTCCCCATAGCGGGGGCCACAGATACGCAGTATTTT. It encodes CSALPIAGATDTQYF.

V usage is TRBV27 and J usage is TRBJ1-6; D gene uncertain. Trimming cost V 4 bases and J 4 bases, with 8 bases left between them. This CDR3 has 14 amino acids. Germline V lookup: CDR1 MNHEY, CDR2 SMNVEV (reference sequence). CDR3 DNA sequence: TGTGCCAGCAGTTCATCGGTTTATAATTCACCCCTCCACTTT. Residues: CASSSSVYNSPLHF.

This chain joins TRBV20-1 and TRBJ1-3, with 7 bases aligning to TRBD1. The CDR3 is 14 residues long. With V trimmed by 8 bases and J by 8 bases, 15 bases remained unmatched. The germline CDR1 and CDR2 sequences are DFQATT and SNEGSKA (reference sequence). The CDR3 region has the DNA TGCAGTACTAAGCGCGTTGACAGGGAAGACACCATATATTTT. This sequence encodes CSTKRVDREDTIYF.

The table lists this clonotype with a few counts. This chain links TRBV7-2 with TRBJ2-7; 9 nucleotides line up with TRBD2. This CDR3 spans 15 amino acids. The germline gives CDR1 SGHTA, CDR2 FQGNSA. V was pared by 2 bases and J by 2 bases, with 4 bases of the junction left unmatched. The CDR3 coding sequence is TGTGCCAGCAGCTTACCTAGCGGGGCTACCTACGAGCAGTACTTC. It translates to CASSLPSGATYEQYF.

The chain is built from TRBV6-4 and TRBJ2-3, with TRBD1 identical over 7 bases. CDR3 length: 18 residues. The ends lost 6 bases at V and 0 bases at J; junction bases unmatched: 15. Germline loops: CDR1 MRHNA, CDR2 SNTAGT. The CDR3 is CASSVGTADVPSTDTQYF. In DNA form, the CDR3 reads TGTGCCAGCAGCGTCGGGACAGCCGACGTACCTAGCACAGATACGCAGTATTTT.

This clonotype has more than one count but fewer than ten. For the CDR3, the DNA is TGCAGCGTTGAATTGGGGAACTCTGGGGCCAACGTCCTGACTTTC. It translates to CSVELGNSGANVLTF. The chain employs TRBV29-1 and TRBJ2-6; D is unclear. With 2 bases removed from V and 0 bases from J, the gap between germline ends came to 8 bases. Germline-derived CDR1 and CDR2 are SQVTM and ANQGSEA. The CDR3 extends over 15 amino acids.

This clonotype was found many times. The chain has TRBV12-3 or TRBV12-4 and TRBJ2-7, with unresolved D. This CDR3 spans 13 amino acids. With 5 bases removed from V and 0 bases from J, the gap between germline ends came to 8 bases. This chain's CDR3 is CASSQSTSYEQYF. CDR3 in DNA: TGTGCCAGCAGTCAGAGTACCTCCTACGAGCAGTACTTC.

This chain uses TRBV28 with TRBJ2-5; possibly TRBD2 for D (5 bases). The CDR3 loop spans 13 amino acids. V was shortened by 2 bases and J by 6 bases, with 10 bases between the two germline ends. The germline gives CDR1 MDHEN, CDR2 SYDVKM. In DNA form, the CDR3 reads TGTGCCAGCAGTTTACGGGGTTTTAAGACCCAGTACTTC. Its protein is CASSLRGFKTQYF.

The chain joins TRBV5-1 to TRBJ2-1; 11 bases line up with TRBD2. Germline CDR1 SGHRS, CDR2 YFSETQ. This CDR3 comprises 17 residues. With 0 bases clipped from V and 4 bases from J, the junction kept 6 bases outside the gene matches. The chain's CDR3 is CASSLGLAGMMYNEQFF. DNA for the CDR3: TGCGCCAGCAGCTTGGGACTAGCGGGAATGATGTACAATGAGCAGTTCTTC. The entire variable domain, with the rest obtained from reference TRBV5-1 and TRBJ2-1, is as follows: KAGVTQTPRYLIKTRGQQVTLSCSPISGHRSVSWYQQTPGQGLQFLFEYFSETQRNKGNFPGRFSGRQFSNSRSEMNVSTLELGDSALYLCASSLGLAGMMYNEQFFGPGTRLTVL.

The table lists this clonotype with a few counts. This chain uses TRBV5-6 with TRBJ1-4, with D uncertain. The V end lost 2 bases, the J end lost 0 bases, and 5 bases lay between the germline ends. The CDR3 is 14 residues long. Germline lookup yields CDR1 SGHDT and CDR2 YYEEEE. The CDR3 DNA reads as TGTGCCAGCAGCTTAGTACCAACTAATGAAAAACTGTTTTTT. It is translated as CASSLVPTNEKLFF.

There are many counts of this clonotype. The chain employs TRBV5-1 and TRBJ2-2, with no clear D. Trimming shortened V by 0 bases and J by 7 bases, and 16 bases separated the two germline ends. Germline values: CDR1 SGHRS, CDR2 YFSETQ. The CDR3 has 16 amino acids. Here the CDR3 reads CASSLANRVSGGELFF. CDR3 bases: TGCGCCAGCAGCTTGGCCAACCGGGTGTCGGGCGGGGAGCTGTTTTTT.

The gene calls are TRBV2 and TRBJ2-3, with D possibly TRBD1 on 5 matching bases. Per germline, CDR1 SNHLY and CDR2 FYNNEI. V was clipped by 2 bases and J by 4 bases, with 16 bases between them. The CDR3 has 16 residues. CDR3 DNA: TGTGCCAGCAGTGAACCTCGGACACAGGATCCAGATACGCAGTATTTT. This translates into CASSEPRTQDPDTQYF.

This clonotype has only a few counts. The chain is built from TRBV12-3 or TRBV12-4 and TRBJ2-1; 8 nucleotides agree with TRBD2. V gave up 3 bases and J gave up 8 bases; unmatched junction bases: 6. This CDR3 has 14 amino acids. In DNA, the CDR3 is TGTGCCAGCAGTTTTACAAGCGGGGGCTATGAGCAGTTCTTC. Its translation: CASSFTSGGYEQFF.

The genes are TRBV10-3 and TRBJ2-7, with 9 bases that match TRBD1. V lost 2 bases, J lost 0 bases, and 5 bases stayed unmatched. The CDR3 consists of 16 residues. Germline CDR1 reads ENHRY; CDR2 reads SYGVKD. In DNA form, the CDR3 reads TGTGCCATCAGTGAGCGGGTGACAGGGGGCTCCTACGAGCAGTACTTC. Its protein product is CAISERVTGGSYEQYF.

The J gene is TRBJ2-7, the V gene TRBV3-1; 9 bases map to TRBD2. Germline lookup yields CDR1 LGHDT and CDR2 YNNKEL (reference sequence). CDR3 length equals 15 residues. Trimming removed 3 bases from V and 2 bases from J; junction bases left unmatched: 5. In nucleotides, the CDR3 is TGTGCCAGCAGCCAGGATAGCGGGAGCACCTACGAGCAGTACTTC. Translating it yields CASSQDSGSTYEQYF.

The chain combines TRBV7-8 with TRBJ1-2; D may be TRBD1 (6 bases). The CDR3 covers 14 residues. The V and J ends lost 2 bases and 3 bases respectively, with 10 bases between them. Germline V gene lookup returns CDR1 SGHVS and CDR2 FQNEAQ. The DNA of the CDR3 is TGTGCCAGCAGCTTACGCGGGGGCTACTATGGCTACACCTTC. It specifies CASSLRGGYYGYTF.

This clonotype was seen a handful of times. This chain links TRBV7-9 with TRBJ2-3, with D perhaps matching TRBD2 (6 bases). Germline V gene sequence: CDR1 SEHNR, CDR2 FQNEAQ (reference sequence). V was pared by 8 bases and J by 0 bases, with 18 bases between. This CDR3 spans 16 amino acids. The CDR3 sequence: CASERASAPSTDTQYF. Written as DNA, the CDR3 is TGTGCCAGCGAGCGGGCTAGCGCACCTAGCACAGATACGCAGTATTTT.

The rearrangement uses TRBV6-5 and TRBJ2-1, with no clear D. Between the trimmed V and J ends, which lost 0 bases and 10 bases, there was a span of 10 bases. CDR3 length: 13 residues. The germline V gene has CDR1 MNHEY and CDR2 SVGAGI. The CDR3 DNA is TGTGCCAGCAGTTACTCATCCAGGCAGGAGCAGTTCTTC. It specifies CASSYSSRQEQFF.

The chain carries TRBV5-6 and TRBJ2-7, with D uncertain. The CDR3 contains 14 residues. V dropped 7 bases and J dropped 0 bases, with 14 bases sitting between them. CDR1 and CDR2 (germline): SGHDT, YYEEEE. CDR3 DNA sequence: TGTGCCAGCGGGGAAAAGTCGAGCTCCTACGAGCAGTACTTC. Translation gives CASGEKSSSYEQYF.

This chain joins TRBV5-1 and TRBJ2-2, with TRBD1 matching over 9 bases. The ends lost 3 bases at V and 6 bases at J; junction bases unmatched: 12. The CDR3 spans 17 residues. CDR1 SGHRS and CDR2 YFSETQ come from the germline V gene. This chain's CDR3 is CASSYDPTGGGSGELFF. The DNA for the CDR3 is TGCGCCAGCAGCTACGATCCGACAGGGGGAGGCTCCGGGGAGCTGTTTTTT. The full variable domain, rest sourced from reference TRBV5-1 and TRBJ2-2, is KAGVTQTPRYLIKTRGQQVTLSCSPISGHRSVSWYQQTPGQGLQFLFEYFSETQRNKGNFPGRFSGRQFSNSRSEMNVSTLELGDSALYLCASSYDPTGGGSGELFFGEGSRLTVL.

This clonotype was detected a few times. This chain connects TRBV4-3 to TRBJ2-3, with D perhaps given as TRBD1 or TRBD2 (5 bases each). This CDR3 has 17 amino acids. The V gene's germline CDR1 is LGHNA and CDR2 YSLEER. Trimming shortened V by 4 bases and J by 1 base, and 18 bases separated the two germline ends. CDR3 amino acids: CASSLEPGPLGTDTQYF. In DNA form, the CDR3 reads TGCGCCAGCAGCCTAGAACCGGGGCCCTTGGGCACAGATACGCAGTATTTT.